This passage covers 31 T cell receptor beta chains from one sample sequenced in a study of cytomegalovirus exposure and HLA in healthy donors. 60 Vbeta and 13 Jbeta primers were used in PCR. Measured with immunoSEQ multiplex PCR; TCRdb has only the in-frame clones, and not every one. The sample holds 120,000 or so clones; around 75% are singletons and the top ten take about 8.3%. Sample: PBMCs. These receptors originate from a woman aged 50 to 65 in good health and CMV-seropositive.

This rearrangement joins TRBV4-1 to TRBJ2-1, with a tentative D call TRBD2 (5 bases). From germline, CDR1 is MGHRA and CDR2 YSYEKL. The V gene lost 0 bases and the J gene lost 3 bases, with 21 bases spanning the gap. The CDR3 length is 19 residues. In DNA, the CDR3 is TGCGCCAGCAGCCAAGATCGGACTGGTTTTACGACCCTCTACAATGAGCAGTTCTTC. The encoded protein is CASSQDRTGFTTLYNEQFF.

The rearrangement uses TRBV28 and TRBJ2-6, with D uncertain. Germline V gives CDR1 MDHEN, CDR2 SYDVKM. Trimming removed 4 bases at V and 4 bases at J, with 5 bases between. There are 13 residues in the CDR3. CDR3 loop: CASSYQGANVLTF. Written as DNA, the CDR3 is TGTGCCAGCAGTTATCAAGGGGCCAACGTCCTGACTTTC.

The chain uses TRBV13 and TRBJ2-5; D not certain. Germline lookup yields CDR1 PRHDT and CDR2 FYEKMQ (reference sequence). The CDR3 covers 16 residues. Trimming stripped 4 bases from V and 0 bases from J, with 15 bases between. The CDR3 DNA reads TGTGCCAGCAGCTCGCGACTCTCGTGGAACCAAGAGACCCAGTACTTC. It translates to CASSSRLSWNQETQYF.

In its sample, this clone was seen many times. This chain connects TRBV19 to TRBJ1-1, with a possible D match to TRBD1 (6 bases). Trimming removed 5 bases from V and 4 bases from J, with 11 bases in between. The CDR3 totals 13 residues. Per the germline V gene, CDR1 is LNHDA and CDR2 is SQIVND (reference sequence). CDR3 residues: CASSPTGRTEAFF. The CDR3 region has the DNA TGTGCCAGTAGTCCCACAGGGCGCACTGAAGCTTTCTTT.

CDR3 DNA: TGTGCCAGCAATACAGGGGCTAGCGGGGCGGATACGCAGTATTTT. It codes for CASNTGASGADTQYF. V is TRBV9 and J is TRBJ2-3; TRBD2 aligns across 9 bases. The germline V gene has CDR1 SGDLS and CDR2 YYNGEE. J gave up 6 bases and V 6 bases, and 11 bases lay outside the gene matches. The CDR3 totals 15 residues.

CDR3 sequence reads: CASSDLMDGELFF. In nucleotides, the CDR3 is TGCGCCAGCAGCGACTTAATGGACGGGGAGCTGTTTTTT. The chain is built from TRBV5-1 and TRBJ2-2; D gene ambiguous. Trimming removed 4 bases at V and 7 bases at J, with 11 bases between. CDR3 length: 13 amino acids. Germline V gene lookup returns CDR1 SGHRS and CDR2 YFSETQ.

This clone showed up just once. The rearrangement joins TRBV20-1 to TRBJ2-3; weak D call: TRBD2 (6 bases). V gave up 3 bases and J gave up 6 bases, with 7 bases separating them. CDR3 length equals 11 residues. Germline V lookup: CDR1 DFQATT, CDR2 SNEGSKA (reference sequence). The CDR3 DNA is TGCAGTGCTAGTCGGGGGGATACGCAGTATTTT. It specifies CSASRGDTQYF.

This clone was observed a few times. The rearrangement uses TRBV19 and TRBJ1-3; possible D gene TRBD1, 5 bases. CDR1 LNHDA and CDR2 SQIVND come from the germline V gene (reference sequence). CDR3 size: 16 residues. The ends were cut back, 7 bases at V and 0 bases at J, with 16 bases in the middle. This CDR3 is CASTIRGGSSGNTIYF. The CDR3 DNA reads TGTGCCAGTACCATCCGGGGGGGGAGCTCTGGAAACACCATATATTTT.

As regards this clone: The sample contains more than one DNA sequence encoding this CDR3. V gene TRBV15 combines with J gene TRBJ2-7, with 9 bases that match TRBD1. CDR3 length equals 13 residues. Germline V gene sequence: CDR1 LNHNV, CDR2 YYDKDF (reference sequence). The ends lost 8 bases at V and 2 bases at J; junction bases unmatched: 4. CDR3 in DNA: TGTGCCACCGTTCGGGACAGGGCCTACGAGCAGTACTTC. Translation gives CATVRDRAYEQYF.

This chain links TRBV19 with TRBJ2-2, with TRBD2 matching over 7 bases. The CDR3 spans 14 residues. J was trimmed by 4 bases and V by 6 bases; bases with no gene match: 5. Germline CDR1 is LNHDA and CDR2 is SQIVND (reference sequence). The CDR3 coding sequence is TGTGCCAGTAGCATAACGGGGGGCACCGGGGAGCTGTTTTTT. It yields the protein CASSITGGTGELFF.

The chain has TRBV7-2 and TRBJ2-4; 7 positions match TRBD1. Germline V gives CDR1 SGHTA, CDR2 FQGNSA. Germline trimming cut 4 bases from V and 1 base from J; bases unmatched to any gene: 4. The length of the CDR3 is 15 residues. The CDR3 DNA reads as TGTGCCAGCAGCTCCTTGACAGGGGCCAAAAACATTCAGTACTTC. This translates into CASSSLTGAKNIQYF.

The rearrangement links TRBV9 to TRBJ2-1; 9 bases line up with TRBD1. V was clipped by 0 bases and J by 6 bases; unmatched bases: 7. This CDR3 region has 16 residues. In germline, CDR1 is SGDLS, CDR2 YYNGEE. This CDR3 reads CASSVGGQGLFNEQFF. The CDR3 bases are TGTGCCAGCAGCGTAGGGGGACAGGGCTTATTCAATGAGCAGTTCTTC. Complete variable domain (other parts from reference TRBV9 and TRBJ2-1): DSGVTQTPKHLITATGQRVTLRCSPRSGDLSVYWYQQSLDQGLQFLIQYYNGEERAKGNILERFSAQQFPDLHSELNLSSLELGDSALYFCASSVGGQGLFNEQFFGPGTRLTVL.

The rearrangement links TRBV11-3 to TRBJ1-6; 9 bases agree with TRBD1. The CDR3 contains 14 residues. Germline CDR1 SGHNT, CDR2 YENEEA. With 6 bases clipped from V and 9 bases from J, the junction kept 6 bases outside the gene matches. In nucleotides, the CDR3 is TGTGCCAGCAGACCCGGGACAGGGTTTTCACCCCTCCACTTT. It specifies CASRPGTGFSPLHF.

Turning to this clone: The junction departs from germline at one end; a sequencing error may be responsible. The chain recombines TRBV7-7 with TRBJ2-1; 8 positions agree with TRBD2. This CDR3 region has 15 residues. Germline assignment: CDR1 SSHAT and CDR2 FNYEAQ (reference sequence). CDR3 DNA: TGTGCTAGCAGCCCCCCCGGGACTAGGTCGCATGAGCAGTTCTTC. Protein sequence: CASSPPGTRSHEQFF.

Turning to this clone: The same CDR3 also results from other DNA sequences found in this sample. This chain links TRBV18 with TRBJ1-2, with TRBD1 as a possible D gene (5 bases). The germline V and J ends were trimmed by 3 bases and 5 bases, with 7 bases remaining between them. This CDR3 comprises 12 residues. Germline V CDR1 and CDR2: KGHSH, LQKENI. The CDR3 nucleotides read TGTGCCAGCTCACCTTCAGGGTATGGCTACACCTTC. This translates into CASSPSGYGYTF.

The rearrangement joins TRBV11-1 to TRBJ1-1, with TRBD1 matching 8 bases. The CDR3 is 15 residues long. The germline V gene encodes CDR1 SGHAT and CDR2 FQDESV (reference sequence). Unmatched junction bases numbered 9, after V lost 2 bases and J lost 7 bases. CDR3 DNA sequence: TGTGCCAGCAGCTTACATACTCGGACAGGGAATGAAGCTTTCTTT. Amino acids: CASSLHTRTGNEAFF.

The chain recombines TRBV4-3 with TRBJ1-3; D uncertain. The germline V gene has CDR1 LGHNA and CDR2 YSLEER. The CDR3 is made up of 14 amino acids. The V end was cut by 0 bases, the J end by 7 bases, with 10 bases between. Here the CDR3 DNA reads TGCGCCAGCAGCCAAGAGTACCAGTCGAACACCATATATTTT. This gives the protein CASSQEYQSNTIYF.

The V call is TRBV5-4, the J call TRBJ2-5; the match to TRBD1 covers 9 bases. This CDR3 is 15 amino acids long. Per germline, CDR1 SGHNT and CDR2 YYREEE (reference sequence). The trim removed 4 bases at V and 5 bases at J, leaving 9 bases unmatched. The CDR3 DNA reads TGTGCCAGCAGCCCGGGACAGGGAATAGGGGAGACCCAGTACTTC. Amino acid sequence: CASSPGQGIGETQYF.

The chain employs TRBV5-6 and TRBJ2-3; the match to TRBD2 covers 11 bases. CDR1 and CDR2 (germline): SGHDT, YYEEEE. The CDR3 is made up of 15 amino acids. The ends lost 2 bases at V and 7 bases at J; junction bases unmatched: 6. The CDR3 is CASSLTSGRINTQYF. The CDR3 DNA follows: TGTGCCAGCAGCTTAACTAGCGGGAGAATAAATACGCAGTATTTT.

The chain uses TRBV7-8 and TRBJ2-7, with 12 bases fitting TRBD2. V lost 5 bases, J lost 1 base, and 12 bases stayed unmatched. Germline values: CDR1 SGHVS, CDR2 FQNEAQ. There are 18 residues in the CDR3. CDR3 loop: CASSGGGLAGGWSYEQYF. The DNA of the CDR3 is TGTGCCAGCAGCGGCGGCGGGCTAGCGGGGGGGTGGTCCTACGAGCAGTACTTC. Combining the CDR3 with reference TRBV7-8 and TRBJ2-7 gives the whole variable domain GAGVSQSPRYKVAKRGQDVALRCDPISGHVSLFWYQQALGQGPEFLTYFQNEAQLDKSGLPSDRFFAERPEGSVSTLKIQRTQQEDSAVYLCASSGGGLAGGWSYEQYFGPGTRLTVT.

CDR3 in amino acids: CASSLLSGRGTGELFF. CDR3 nucleotide sequence: TGTGCCAGCAGCTTATTAAGCGGGAGAGGAACCGGGGAGCTGTTTTTT. The chain recombines TRBV11-3 with TRBJ2-2, with 8 nucleotides matching TRBD2. V trimming: 2 bases; J trimming: 5 bases; junction bases outside the gene matches: 7. The CDR3 is made up of 16 amino acids. Germline assignment: CDR1 SGHNT and CDR2 YENEEA.

The chain carries TRBV11-2 and TRBJ2-2, with unresolved D. V was trimmed by 0 bases and J by 6 bases, leaving 5 bases between them. The CDR3 runs 13 residues. Per germline, CDR1 SGHAT and CDR2 FQNNGV. CDR3 DNA: TGTGCCAGCAGCTTAGAGGCGGCCGGGGAGCTGTTTTTT. Translating it yields CASSLEAAGELFF.

The rearrangement links TRBV7-2 to TRBJ2-1, with TRBD2 as a possible D gene (6 bases). The CDR3 is 14 amino acids. V lost 0 bases, J lost 12 bases, and 15 bases lay in between. Germline V CDR1 and CDR2: SGHTA, FQGNSA. CDR3 in amino acids: CASSLAAGPLGQFF. In nucleotides, the CDR3 is TGTGCCAGCAGCTTAGCGGCGGGGCCTCTGGGGCAGTTCTTC. The complete variable domain, with remaining parts taken from reference TRBV7-2 and TRBJ2-1, reads GAGVSQSPSNKVTEKGKDVELRCDPISGHTALYWYRQSLGQGLEFLIYFQGNSAPDKSGLPSDRFSAERTGGSVSTLTIQRTQQEDSAVYLCASSLAAGPLGQFFGPGTRLTVL.

The gene calls are TRBV2 and TRBJ1-3; TRBD1 matches 8 bases. The germline CDR1 and CDR2 sequences are SNHLY and FYNNEI. With 5 bases clipped from V and 4 bases from J, the junction kept 7 bases outside the gene matches. The CDR3 is 15 residues long. The CDR3 region has the DNA TGTGCCAGCAGTCGGCAGGGGGCCCCCGGAAACACCATATATTTT. Amino acids: CASSRQGAPGNTIYF.

V is TRBV11-3 and J is TRBJ2-1; D might be TRBD2 (7 bases). This CDR3 region has 15 residues. Germline CDR1 is SGHNT and CDR2 is YENEEA. V lost 5 bases and J lost 9, with 20 bases in between. The DNA for the CDR3 is TGTGCCAGCAGCCCCCGGGCGGGGGCCTTTGGTGAGCAGTTCTTC. It codes for CASSPRAGAFGEQFF.

This clone was counted a few times. The chain joins TRBV30 to TRBJ2-2; maybe TRBD1 (5 bases). Germline V gene data show CDR1 as GTSNPN and CDR2 as SVGIG (reference sequence). The V gene lost 4 bases and the J gene lost 0 bases, with 9 bases spanning the gap. The CDR3 is 14 amino acids. The CDR3: CAWTGMANTGELFF. DNA of the CDR3: TGTGCCTGGACAGGGATGGCGAACACCGGGGAGCTGTTTTTT. The full variable domain, completed using reference TRBV30 and TRBJ2-2, is SQTIHQWPATLVQPVGSPLSLECTVEGTSNPNLYWYRQAAGRGLQLLFYSVGIGQISSEVPQNLSASRPQDRQFILSSKKLLLSDSGFYLCAWTGMANTGELFFGEGSRLTVL.

The chain uses TRBV4-2 and TRBJ1-5, with 8 positions matching TRBD1. Germline assignment: CDR1 LGHNA and CDR2 YNFKEQ. The CDR3 has 13 amino acids. After removal of 4 bases from V and 5 bases from J, the junction contained 1 base not matched to a gene. CDR3 in DNA: TGTGCCAGCAGCCTACAGGGGGATCAGCCCCAGCATTTT. Its protein product is CASSLQGDQPQHF.

This chain links TRBV5-8 with TRBJ1-1; D is possibly TRBD1 (6 bases). Trimming removed 5 bases at V and 1 base at J, with 12 bases between. Germline CDR1 SGHTS, CDR2 YDEGEE. This CDR3 has 14 residues. DNA for the CDR3: TGTGCCAGCAGTCCTCGGACAGAGAACACTGAAGCTTTCTTT. Translating it yields CASSPRTENTEAFF.

The rearrangement links TRBV7-9 to TRBJ1-5; 7 bases map to TRBD1. CDR3 size: 16 residues. V lost 1 base and J lost 4; bases outside the gene matches: 7. Germline CDR1 is SEHNR and CDR2 is FQNEAQ (reference sequence). CDR3 residues: CASSLGRGRGNQPQHF. The CDR3 DNA is TGTGCCAGCAGCTTAGGGAGGGGGCGGGGAAATCAGCCCCAGCATTTT.

The J gene is TRBJ2-1, the V gene TRBV29-1, with D possibly TRBD2 on 6 matching bases. Germline V gives CDR1 SQVTM, CDR2 ANQGSEA. This CDR3 region has 12 residues. CDR3 in DNA: TGCTGCGGGGAGGTGTCCTACAATGAGCAGTTCTTC. Residues: CCGEVSYNEQFF.

The rearrangement links TRBV7-9 to TRBJ1-2, with D possibly TRBD1 on 6 matching bases. This CDR3 region has 15 residues. Per the germline V gene, CDR1 is SEHNR and CDR2 is FQNEAQ (reference sequence). Trimming cost V 5 bases and J 0 bases, with 13 bases left between them. In DNA, the CDR3 is TGTGCCAGCAGCCGGACAGCGGAAGCTAACTATGGCTACACCTTC. This sequence encodes CASSRTAEANYGYTF.